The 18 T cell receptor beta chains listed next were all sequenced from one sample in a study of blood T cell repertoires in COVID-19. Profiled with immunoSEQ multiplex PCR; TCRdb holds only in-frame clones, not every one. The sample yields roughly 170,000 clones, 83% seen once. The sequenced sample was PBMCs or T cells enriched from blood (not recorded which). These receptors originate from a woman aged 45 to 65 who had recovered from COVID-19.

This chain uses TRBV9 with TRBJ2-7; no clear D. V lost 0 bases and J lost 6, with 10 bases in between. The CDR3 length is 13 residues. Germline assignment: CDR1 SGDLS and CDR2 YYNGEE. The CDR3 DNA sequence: TGTGCCAGCAGCGTAGCGGTTACGAGCGAGCAGTACGTC. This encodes CASSVAVTSEQYV.

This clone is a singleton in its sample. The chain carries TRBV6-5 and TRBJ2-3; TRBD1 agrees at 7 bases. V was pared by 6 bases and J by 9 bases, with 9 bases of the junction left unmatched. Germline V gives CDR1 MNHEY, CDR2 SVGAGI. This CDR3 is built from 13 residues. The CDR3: CASSQLRGLTQYF. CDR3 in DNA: TGTGCCAGCAGCCAACTCAGGGGGTTGACGCAGTATTTT.

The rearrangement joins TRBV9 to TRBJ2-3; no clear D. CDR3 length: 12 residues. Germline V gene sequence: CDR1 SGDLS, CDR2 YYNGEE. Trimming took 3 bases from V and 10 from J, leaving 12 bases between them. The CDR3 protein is CASSGAFTPQYF. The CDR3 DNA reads TGTGCCAGCAGCGGCGCCTTCACCCCGCAGTATTTT.

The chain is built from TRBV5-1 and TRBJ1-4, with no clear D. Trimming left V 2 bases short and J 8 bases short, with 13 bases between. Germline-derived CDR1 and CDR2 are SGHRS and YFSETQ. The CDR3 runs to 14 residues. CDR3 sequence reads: CASSFGQLEEKLFF. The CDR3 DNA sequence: TGCGCCAGCAGCTTTGGGCAACTAGAAGAAAAACTGTTTTTT.

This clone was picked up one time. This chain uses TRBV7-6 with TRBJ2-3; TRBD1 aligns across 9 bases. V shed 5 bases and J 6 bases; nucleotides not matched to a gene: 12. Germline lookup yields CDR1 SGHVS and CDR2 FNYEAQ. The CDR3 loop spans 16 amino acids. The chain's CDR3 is CASSPSSRTGGDTQYF. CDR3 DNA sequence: TGTGCCAGCAGCCCGTCAAGCCGTACAGGGGGCGATACGCAGTATTTT.

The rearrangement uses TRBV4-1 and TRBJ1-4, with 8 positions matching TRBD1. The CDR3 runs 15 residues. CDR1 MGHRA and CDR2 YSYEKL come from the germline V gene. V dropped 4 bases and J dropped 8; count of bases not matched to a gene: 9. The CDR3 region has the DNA TGCGCCAGCAGCCCTGGACAGGGCGAGGAAGAAAAACTGTTTTTT. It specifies CASSPGQGEEEKLFF.

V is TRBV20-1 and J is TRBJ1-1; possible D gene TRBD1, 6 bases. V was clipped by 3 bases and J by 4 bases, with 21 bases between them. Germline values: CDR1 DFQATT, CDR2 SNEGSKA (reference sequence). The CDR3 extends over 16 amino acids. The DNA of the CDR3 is TGCAGTGCTAGTGGCCGAGGCGGGGGCTTAGCCACTGAAGCTTTCTTT. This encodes CSASGRGGGLATEAFF.

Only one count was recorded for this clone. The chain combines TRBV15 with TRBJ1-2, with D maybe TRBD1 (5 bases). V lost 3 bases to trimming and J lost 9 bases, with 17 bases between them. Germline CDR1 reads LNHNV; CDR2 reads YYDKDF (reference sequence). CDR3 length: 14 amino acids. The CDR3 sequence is CATSSLGGVVSYTF. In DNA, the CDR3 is TGTGCCACCAGCAGCCTCGGGGGGGTGGTAAGCTACACCTTC.

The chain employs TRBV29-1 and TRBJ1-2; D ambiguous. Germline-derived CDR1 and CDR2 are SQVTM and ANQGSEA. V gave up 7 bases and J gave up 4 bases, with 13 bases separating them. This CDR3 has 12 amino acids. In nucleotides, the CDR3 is TGCAGCGACCAGAACCAAGTCTATGGCTACACCTTC. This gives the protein CSDQNQVYGYTF.

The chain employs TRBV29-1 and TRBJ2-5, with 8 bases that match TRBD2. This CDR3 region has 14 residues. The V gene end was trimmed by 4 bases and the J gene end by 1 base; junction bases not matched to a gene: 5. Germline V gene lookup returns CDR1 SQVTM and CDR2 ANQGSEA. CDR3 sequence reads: CSVVLAGIQETQYF. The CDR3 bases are TGCAGCGTTGTTTTAGCGGGGATCCAAGAGACCCAGTACTTC.

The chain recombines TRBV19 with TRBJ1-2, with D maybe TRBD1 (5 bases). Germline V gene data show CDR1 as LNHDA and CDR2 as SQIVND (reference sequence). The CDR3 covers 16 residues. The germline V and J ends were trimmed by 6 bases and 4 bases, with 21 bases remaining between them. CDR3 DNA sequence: TGTGCCAGTAGCCCACCAGGGACGAGGACTAGCTATGGCTACACCTTC. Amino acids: CASSPPGTRTSYGYTF. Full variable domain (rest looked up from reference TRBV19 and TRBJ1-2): DGGITQSPKYLFRKEGQNVTLSCEQNLNHDAMYWYRQDPGQGLRLIYYSQIVNDFQKGDIAEGYSVSREKKESFPLTVTSAQKNPTAFYLCASSPPGTRTSYGYTFGSGTRLTVV.

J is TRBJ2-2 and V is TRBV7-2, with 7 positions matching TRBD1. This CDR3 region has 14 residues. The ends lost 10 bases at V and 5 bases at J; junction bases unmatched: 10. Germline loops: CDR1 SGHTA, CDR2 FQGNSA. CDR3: CAIRGGFQTGELFF. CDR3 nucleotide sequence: TGTGCCATCCGAGGGGGCTTTCAAACCGGGGAGCTGTTTTTT.

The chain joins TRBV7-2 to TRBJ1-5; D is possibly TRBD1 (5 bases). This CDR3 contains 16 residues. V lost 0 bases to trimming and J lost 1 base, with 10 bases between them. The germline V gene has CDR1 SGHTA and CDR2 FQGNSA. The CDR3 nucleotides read TGTGCCAGCAGCTTAGCGCTAGGGGTGAGCAATCAGCCCCAGCATTTT. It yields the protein CASSLALGVSNQPQHF.

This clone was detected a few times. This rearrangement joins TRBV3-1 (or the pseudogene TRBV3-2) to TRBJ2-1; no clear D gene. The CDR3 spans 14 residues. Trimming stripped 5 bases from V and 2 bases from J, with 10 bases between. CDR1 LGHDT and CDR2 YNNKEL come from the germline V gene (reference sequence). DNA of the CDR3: TGTGCCAGCAGCTACGGTAGAACCTACAATGAGCAGTTCTTC. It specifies CASSYGRTYNEQFF.

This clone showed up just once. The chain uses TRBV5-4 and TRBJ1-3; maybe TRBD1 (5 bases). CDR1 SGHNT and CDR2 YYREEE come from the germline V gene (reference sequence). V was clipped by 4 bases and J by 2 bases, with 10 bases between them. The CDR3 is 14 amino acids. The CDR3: CASSLGQPGNTIYF. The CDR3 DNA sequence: TGTGCCAGCAGCCTAGGACAACCTGGAAACACCATATATTTT. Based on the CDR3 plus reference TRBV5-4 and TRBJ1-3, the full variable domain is ETGVTQSPTHLIKTRGQQVTLRCSSQSGHNTVSWYQQALGQGPQFIFQYYREEENGRGNFPPRFSGLQFPNYSSELNVNALELDDSALYLCASSLGQPGNTIYFGEGSWLTVV.

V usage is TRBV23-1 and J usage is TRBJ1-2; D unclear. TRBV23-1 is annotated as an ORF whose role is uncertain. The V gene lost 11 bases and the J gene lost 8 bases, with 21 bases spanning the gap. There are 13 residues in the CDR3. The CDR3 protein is CALSDRAGLGYTF. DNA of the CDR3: TGCGCCCTCTCTGATCGAGCGGGGTTGGGCTACACCTTC.

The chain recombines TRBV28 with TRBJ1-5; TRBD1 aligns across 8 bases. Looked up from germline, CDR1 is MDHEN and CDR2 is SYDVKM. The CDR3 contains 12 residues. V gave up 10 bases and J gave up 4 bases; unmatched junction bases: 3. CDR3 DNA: TGTGCCAACTGGACAGGGAATCAGCCCCAGCATTTT. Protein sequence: CANWTGNQPQHF. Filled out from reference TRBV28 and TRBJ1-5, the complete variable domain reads DVKVTQSSRYLVKRTGEKVFLECVQDMDHENMFWYRQDPGLGLRLIYFSYDVKMKEKGDIPEGYSVSREKKERFSLILESASTNQTSMYLCANWTGNQPQHFGDGTRLSIL.

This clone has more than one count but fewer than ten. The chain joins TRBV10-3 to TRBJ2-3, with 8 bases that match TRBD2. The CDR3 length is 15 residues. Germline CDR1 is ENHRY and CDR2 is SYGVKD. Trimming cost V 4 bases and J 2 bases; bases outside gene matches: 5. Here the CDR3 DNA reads TGTGCCATCAGTGCGGAGCGGGGGAACACAGATACGCAGTATTTT. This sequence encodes CAISAERGNTDTQYF.